This paragraph reports one TCR beta chain. Its target is not known. The sample is drawn from a study of human T cells and chemical hapten exposure. Across the whole study: Small differences in pooled library volume mainly drove the variation in TCR yields per sample. General observations from the study: DPC sensitization produced no change in TCRs with frequency above 1 in 1000.

TCRdb re-called the RACE reads with MiXCR, one entry per CDR3 protein. The sample holds 50,000 to 70,000 distinct CDR3 sequences; 9.5% to 10% are singletons and the top ten take about 8.9%. Time point: pre-sensitization, week 0. Treatment denoted: therapeutic diphenylcyclopropenone sensitization with weekly scalp DPC. Donors, patients with alopecia ranging from 18 to 70 years old and judged suitable for DPC, provided samples. The starting material, unfractionated whole blood, was used for total RNA extraction. The CDR3 runs to 15 residues. J lost 2 bases, V lost 4 bases, and 7 bases had no gene match. CDR1 and CDR2 (germline): MDHEN, SYDVKM.

This specimen consisted of whole blood, obtained in connection with sensitization to the hapten diphenylcyclopropenone (DPC). The clonotype was recovered from a man in his forties with alopecia areata. Some clones in this sample may be carry-over from other donors' samples. The genes are TRBV28 and TRBJ2-5, with TRBD2 matching over 7 bases. The CDR3 loop reads CASSSPRAGQETQYF. The CDR3 DNA reads as TGTGCCAGCAGTTCGCCCAGAGCGGGACAAGAGACCCAGTACTTC.